This T cell receptor beta chain came from a study of graft-versus-host responses after intestinal transplantation. Generated by immunoSEQ multiplex PCR, the TCRdb table keeps only in-frame clones and is missing some. Here the sample spans tens of thousands of clones, 93% being singletons. About this clone: No antigen is known for it.

General study results and limits: Recipient marrow held GvH clones, some first seen in ileum or blood.

CDR1 MNHNY and CDR2 SVGAGI come from the germline V gene (reference sequence). Trimming shortened V by 0 bases and J by 2 bases, and 7 bases separated the two germline ends. The CDR3 is 14 amino acids. The chain joins TRBV6-6 to TRBJ2-5; D remains ambiguous. This TCR was recovered from a human donor who was the organ donor for an intestinal transplant. Source: unstimulated CD8+ T cells sorted from spleen or lymph node cells, taken before transplant. The CDR3 region is CASSYSGLQETQYF. CDR3 nucleotide sequence: TGTGCCAGCAGTTACTCTGGCCTACAAGAGACCCAGTACTTC.